The rows below give T cell receptor beta chains drawn from one sample of a study of Ad26.COV2.S vaccination and SARS-CoV-2 variants. The data were produced by immunoSEQ multiplex PCR, yet TCRdb's version contains in-frame clones alone and is incomplete. Found here are around 94,000 clones, about three quarters of them singletons; the top ten hold roughly 17%. Sequenced here: peripheral blood, sampled after recovery from COVID-19. The receptors come from a human donor who had recovered from COVID-19. CDR3s include the opening cysteine and the closing phenylalanine or tryptophan. D genes are given only for firm matches. Expanded clones are given a class, and other clones once, few, many or no size at all.

d_gene	v_gene	abundance	j_gene	CDR3nt	CDR3aa
.	TRBV6-6	few	TRBJ1-4	TGTGCCAGCAGTTACCCCGGTGAAAAACTGTTTTTT	CASSYPGEKLFF
TRBD2	TRBV7-6	.	TRBJ2-3	TGTGCCAGCAGCTTGGGGCTAGCGGACACAGATACGCAGTATTTT	CASSLGLADTDTQYF
.	TRBV5-6	.	TRBJ2-1	TGTGCCAGCAGCTACGGCGATGAGCAGTTCTTC	CASSYGDEQFF
.	TRBV19	.	TRBJ2-1	TGTGCCAGTAGTCGGTCGGGGTCGGATGAGCAGTTCTTC	CASSRSGSDEQFF
TRBD1	TRBV7-9	few	TRBJ1-1	TGTGCCAGCAGCTCCCAGACAGGGGGGACTGAAGCTTTCTTT	CASSSQTGGTEAFF
.	TRBV28	.	TRBJ2-1	TGTGCCAGCAGTTTCTACCCTAATGAGCAGTTCTTC	CASSFYPNEQFF
.	TRBV30	.	TRBJ2-7	TGTGCCTGGAGTCAGCGCCCAAGCTCCTACGAGCAGTACTTC	CAWSQRPSSYEQYF
.	TRBV27	.	TRBJ1-1	TGTGCCAGCAGCCAGACAGACCCTATGAACACTGAAGCTTTCTTT	CASSQTDPMNTEAFF
TRBD1	TRBV6-5	.	TRBJ1-6	TGTGCCAGCAGTTGGGGACAGGGAGCCTATAATTCACCCCTCCACTTT	CASSWGQGAYNSPLHF
.	TRBV4-1	.	TRBJ2-2	TGCGCCAGCAGCCAAAGAGGGGGAAGGGTATGGGGTTCGGACACCGGGGAGCTGTTTTTT	CASSQRGGRVWGSDTGELFF
.	TRBV19	.	TRBJ1-6	TGTGCCAGTAGTCCCGGGCCCTATAATTCACCCCTCCACTTT	CASSPGPYNSPLHF
.	TRBV3-1/TRBV3-2	once	TRBJ2-1	TGTGCCAGCAGCCTGGACACTATTGGGGAGCAGTTCTTC	CASSLDTIGEQFF
.	TRBV28	.	TRBJ1-2	TGTGCCAGCAGTGCCGGGGACGGGACTAACTATGGCTACACCTTC	CASSAGDGTNYGYTF
.	TRBV3-1/TRBV3-2	.	TRBJ2-5	TGTGCCAGCAGCCAAGATCACCGACCTGAGGGGGCCCAGTACTTC	CASSQDHRPEGAQYF